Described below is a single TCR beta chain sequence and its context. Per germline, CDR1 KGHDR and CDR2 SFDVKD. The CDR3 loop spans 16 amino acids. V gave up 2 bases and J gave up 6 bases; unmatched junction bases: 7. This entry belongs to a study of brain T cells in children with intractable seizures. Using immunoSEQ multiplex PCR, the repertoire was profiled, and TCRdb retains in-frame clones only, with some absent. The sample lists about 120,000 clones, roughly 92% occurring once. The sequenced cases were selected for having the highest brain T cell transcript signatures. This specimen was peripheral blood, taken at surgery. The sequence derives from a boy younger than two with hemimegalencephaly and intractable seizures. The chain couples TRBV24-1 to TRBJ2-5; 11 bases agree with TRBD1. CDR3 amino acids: CATSDWAGQGVQTQYF. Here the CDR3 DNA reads TGTGCCACCAGTGATTGGGCGGGACAGGGGGTGCAGACCCAGTACTTC.